One T cell receptor beta chain is described in this entry. Antigen unknown. The same CDR3 arises from other DNA sequences in this sample as well. Cells designated naive CD8 were CD45RO-negative and were positively selected for CCR7, with terminally differentiated effector memory CD45RA+ cells excluded. Measured with immunoSEQ multiplex PCR; TCRdb has only the in-frame clones, and not every one. The table includes about 680,000 clones, 90% to 95% detected once. This specimen belongs to a study of shared clonotypes between healthy human individuals. Study observations and caveats: Represented diversity, genetic and exposure-history alike, was limited by few donors.

Trimming took off 0 bases at V and 6 bases at J, with 4 bases between the two ends. Looked up from germline, CDR1 is SGDLS and CDR2 is YYNGEE. The CDR3 runs 12 residues. This receptor was identified in a man aged 25-45 years in good health. Sequencing was performed on naive CD8+ T cells sorted from blood. This chain connects TRBV9 to TRBJ2-1; D not resolved. CDR3 loop: CASSVAPNEQFF. DNA for the CDR3: TGTGCCAGCAGCGTAGCTCCCAATGAGCAGTTCTTC.